Sequencing of this T cell receptor (beta chain) was carried out in a study of CD8 T cells in ankylosing spondylitis. Findings and caveats of the study: Reportedly, matched ankylosing spondylitis synovial fluid was significantly enriched for disease-linked clones. Seemingly characteristic of ankylosing spondylitis blood was a TCR beta motif consisting of eight highly homologous variants.

This clonotype was counted between two and nine times. The target antigen is unknown. Library preparation for TCR beta used quantitative 5'-RACE with molecular barcodes. TCRdb reprocessed the 5' RACE reads via MiXCR and lists one record per CDR3 protein. Here the sample spans 200,000 to 250,000 distinct CDR3 sequences, approximately 20% being singletons. The CDR3 runs to 13 residues. Germline V gene lookup returns CDR1 MNHEY and CDR2 SVGEGT. Between the trimmed V and J ends, which lost 4 bases and 3 bases, there was a span of 7 bases. The J gene is TRBJ2-1, the V gene TRBV6-2 or TRBV6-3, with unresolved D. This sequence originates from a male donor with ankylosing spondylitis. The sequenced material came from blood, either unsorted or a sorted T cell fraction (not recorded which). CDR3 coding DNA: TGTGCCAGCAGTTTAACTCTCTACAATGAGCAGTTCTTC. Protein: CASSLTLYNEQFF.